The 15 T cell receptor beta chains given below trace back to one sample, sequenced in a study of a mutant IDH1 vaccine in newly diagnosed glioma. TCRdb's copy holds only in-frame clones and misses some; the assay was immunoSEQ multiplex PCR. The sample has nearly 50,000 clones, roughly 84% seen once. What these receptors recognize is not known. As to time point: week 47, end of study. The study gave 300 ug of mutant IDH1 20-mer peptide per vaccine dose, with topical imiquimod. Here the sequenced sample was PBMCs, taken from a glioma patient whose treatment included an IDH1 peptide vaccine. The receptors derive from a woman under 40 with glioma. Some clones in this sample may be carry-over from other donors' samples.

V and J are TRBV7-9 and TRBJ2-7; TRBD2 matches 8 bases. Germline-derived CDR1 and CDR2 are SEHNR and FQNEAQ (reference sequence). This CDR3 is 15 amino acids long. V was clipped by 2 bases and J by 2 bases; unmatched bases: 5. The CDR3 region is CASSLFSSGAYEQYF. The CDR3 region has the DNA TGTGCCAGCAGCTTATTCAGTAGCGGGGCCTACGAGCAGTACTTC.

Worth noting for this clone: The same CDR3 is also encoded by other DNA sequences in this sample. The chain is built from TRBV29-1 and TRBJ2-1; no reliable D call. V shed 3 bases and J shed 4 bases, with 7 bases lying between them. The CDR3 is 12 residues long. From germline, CDR1 is SQVTM and CDR2 ANQGSEA. The CDR3 reads CSVEKGYNEQFF. CDR3 DNA: TGCAGCGTTGAGAAGGGATACAATGAGCAGTTCTTC.

This chain links TRBV13 with TRBJ2-2; TRBD2 is a possible D gene (6 bases). This CDR3 contains 16 residues. Germline V gene data show CDR1 as PRHDT and CDR2 as FYEKMQ (reference sequence). Trimming took off 4 bases at V and 0 bases at J, with 12 bases between the two ends. CDR3 bases: TGTGCCAGCAGCTCCTGGGACTGGTCGAACACCGGGGAGCTGTTTTTT. Amino acids: CASSSWDWSNTGELFF.

The V gene is TRBV10-3, the J gene TRBJ2-5; no firm D call. Deletions cut 5 bases from V and 5 bases from J, with 18 bases between. The CDR3 totals 15 residues. CDR1 is ENHRY and CDR2 is SYGVKD in the germline V gene. The CDR3 sequence is CAISTNKGMEETQYF. CDR3 bases: TGTGCCATCAGTACTAACAAAGGGATGGAGGAGACCCAGTACTTC.

V usage is TRBV25-1 and J usage is TRBJ2-7; D is uncertain. V was clipped by 4 bases and J by 0 bases, with 16 bases between them. CDR3 length equals 16 residues. The germline gives CDR1 MGHDK, CDR2 SYGVNS. CDR3 in amino acids: CASSGSLGKGSYEQYF. The CDR3, as DNA: TGTGCCAGCAGTGGCTCCCTAGGGAAAGGCTCCTACGAGCAGTACTTC.

This sequence joins TRBV10-3 and TRBJ2-7; TRBD2 matches 12 bases. After removal of 0 bases from V and 6 bases from J, the junction contained 6 bases not matched to a gene. Germline V gene sequence: CDR1 ENHRY, CDR2 SYGVKD. The CDR3 has 16 residues. CDR3 amino acids: CAISESLASGRAEQYF. CDR3 nucleotides: TGTGCCATCAGTGAGTCTTTGGCTAGCGGGAGGGCCGAGCAGTACTTC.

V and J are TRBV11-2 and TRBJ2-7; D gene ambiguous. Looked up from germline, CDR1 is SGHAT and CDR2 is FQNNGV. Trimming removed 5 bases from V and 6 bases from J, with 8 bases in between. CDR3 length equals 11 residues. CDR3 region: CASSKNREQYF. The DNA of the CDR3 is TGTGCCAGCAGCAAGAATCGCGAGCAGTACTTC.

V and J are TRBV5-1 and TRBJ1-2; 7 bases are a match to TRBD1. The V gene's germline CDR1 is SGHRS and CDR2 YFSETQ. V shed 7 bases, J shed 6 bases, and the junction held 6 bases outside the gene matches. The CDR3 length is 12 residues. CDR3 sequence reads: CASSQGEDGYTF. CDR3 nucleotide sequence: TGCGCCAGCTCCCAGGGGGAGGATGGCTACACCTTC.

This clone was picked up one time. This chain connects TRBV27 to TRBJ1-4; 10 bases match TRBD1. The germline V gene encodes CDR1 MNHEY and CDR2 SMNVEV (reference sequence). The trim removed 3 bases at V and 7 bases at J, leaving 5 bases unmatched. The CDR3 sequence is 15 residues long. CDR3 coding DNA: TGTGCCAGCAGTTTGACCGGGACAGGGGCTGAAAAACTGTTTTTT. Residues: CASSLTGTGAEKLFF.

The CDR3 is CASSQGERDGDTQYF. CDR3 in DNA: TGTGCCAGCAGCCAGGGTGAGCGGGACGGAGATACGCAGTATTTT. This chain joins TRBV4-2 and TRBJ2-3; 7 bases are shared with TRBD2. Trimming at V came to 3 bases and at J to 5 bases, leaving 8 bases not matched to a gene. Germline assignment: CDR1 LGHNA and CDR2 YNFKEQ. The CDR3 has 15 residues.

The chain has TRBV25-1 and TRBJ2-1, with TRBD2 as a possible D gene (6 bases). The V end lost 5 bases, the J end lost 5 bases, and 22 bases lay between the germline ends. Germline assignment: CDR1 MGHDK and CDR2 SYGVNS. The CDR3 covers 17 residues. CDR3 in DNA: TGTGCCAGCAGTCTCCATCCGGGACTTCGTATCCACAATGAGCAGTTCTTC. Its translation: CASSLHPGLRIHNEQFF.

This clone was found once. The CDR3 here is CASSSPRVVYEQYF. CDR3 in DNA: TGTGCCAGCAGTTCCCCCAGGGTTGTCTACGAGCAGTACTTC. The chain carries TRBV2 and TRBJ2-7; D might be TRBD1 (5 bases). CDR3 length: 14 amino acids. CDR1 is SNHLY and CDR2 is FYNNEI in the germline V gene. Between the trimmed V and J ends, which lost 5 bases and 3 bases, there was a span of 14 bases.

The chain has TRBV28 and TRBJ2-6, with D uncertain. Germline CDR1 and CDR2: MDHEN and SYDVKM. Trimming stripped 7 bases from V and 0 bases from J, with 4 bases between. This CDR3 contains 13 residues. In nucleotides, the CDR3 is TGTGCCAGCAAGAGCTCTGGGGCCAACGTCCTGACTTTC. It codes for CASKSSGANVLTF. The full variable domain, its missing parts supplied by reference TRBV28 and TRBJ2-6, is DVKVTQSSRYLVKRTGEKVFLECVQDMDHENMFWYRQDPGLGLRLIYFSYDVKMKEKGDIPEGYSVSREKKERFSLILESASTNQTSMYLCASKSSGANVLTFGAGSRLTVL.

The chain joins TRBV19 to TRBJ1-2; TRBD1 matches at 7 bases. Trimming removed 7 bases from V and 4 bases from J; junction bases left unmatched: 15. This CDR3 contains 16 residues. CDR1 is LNHDA, CDR2 SQIVND, per germline (reference sequence). CDR3: CASKLTWDSEFYGYTF. As DNA, the CDR3 is TGTGCCAGTAAGTTAACCTGGGACAGCGAGTTCTATGGCTACACCTTC.

The CDR3 reads CASSIRRQLDQPQHF. The CDR3 DNA follows: TGTGCCAGTAGTATAAGGAGACAGTTGGATCAGCCCCAGCATTTT. J is TRBJ1-5 and V is TRBV19, with a weak D call TRBD1 (5 bases). The V and J ends lost 2 bases and 5 bases respectively, with 13 bases between them. The germline V gene encodes CDR1 LNHDA and CDR2 SQIVND (reference sequence). This CDR3 contains 15 residues. Based on the CDR3 plus reference TRBV19 and TRBJ1-5, the full variable domain is DGGITQSPKYLFRKEGQNVTLSCEQNLNHDAMYWYRQDPGQGLRLIYYSQIVNDFQKGDIAEGYSVSREKKESFPLTVTSAQKNPTAFYLCASSIRRQLDQPQHFGDGTRLSIL.